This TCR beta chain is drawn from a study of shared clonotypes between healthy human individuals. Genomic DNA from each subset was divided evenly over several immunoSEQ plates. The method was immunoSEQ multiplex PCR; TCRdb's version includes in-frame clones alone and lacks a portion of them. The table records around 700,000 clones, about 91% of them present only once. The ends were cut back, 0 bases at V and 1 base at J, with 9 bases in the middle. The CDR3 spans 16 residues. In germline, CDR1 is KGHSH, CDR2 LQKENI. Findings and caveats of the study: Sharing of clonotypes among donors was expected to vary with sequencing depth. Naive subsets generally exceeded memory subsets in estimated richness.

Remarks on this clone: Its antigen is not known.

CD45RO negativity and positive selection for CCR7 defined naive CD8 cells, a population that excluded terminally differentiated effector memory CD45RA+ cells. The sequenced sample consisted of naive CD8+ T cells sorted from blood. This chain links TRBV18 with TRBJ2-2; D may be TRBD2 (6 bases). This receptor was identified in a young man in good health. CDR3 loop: CASSPPRDWNTGELFF. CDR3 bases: TGTGCCAGCTCACCACCCCGGGACTGGAACACCGGGGAGCTGTTTTTT.